This T cell receptor beta chain stems from a study of cytomegalovirus exposure and HLA in healthy donors. A word on this clone: Its matching antigen is unknown.

The CDR3 runs to 17 residues. The trim removed 0 bases at V and 2 bases at J, leaving 6 bases unmatched. The germline gives CDR1 LGHNA, CDR2 YSLEER. Primers for the PCR totalled 60 Vbeta and 13 Jbeta. The table came from immunoSEQ multiplex PCR; TCRdb's copy has only in-frame clones and leaves some out. The table lists tens of thousands of clones, approximately 82% of them singletons. The study, taken as a whole, reports: A reported reduction in N-insertions relative to the roughly 710-donor mean was seen in an Asian-associated ancestry cluster in a later analysis.

Material for sequencing was PBMCs. The chain combines TRBV4-3 with TRBJ2-1, with 8 positions matching TRBD2. This TCR derives from a man aged 18 to 29 in good health and CMV-seronegative. The CDR3 loop reads CASSQESGGIPYNEQFF. The DNA of the CDR3 is TGCGCCAGCAGCCAAGAAAGCGGGGGTATCCCCTACAATGAGCAGTTCTTC.